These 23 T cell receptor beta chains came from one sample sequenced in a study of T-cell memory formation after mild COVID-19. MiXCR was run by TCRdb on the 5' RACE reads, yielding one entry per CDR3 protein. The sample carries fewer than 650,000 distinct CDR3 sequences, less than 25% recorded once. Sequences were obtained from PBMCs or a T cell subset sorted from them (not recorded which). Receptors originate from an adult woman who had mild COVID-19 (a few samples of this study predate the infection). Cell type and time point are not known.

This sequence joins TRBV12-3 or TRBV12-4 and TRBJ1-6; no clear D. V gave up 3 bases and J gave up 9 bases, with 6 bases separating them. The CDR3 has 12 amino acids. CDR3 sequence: CASSFKSSPLHF. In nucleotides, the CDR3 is TGTGCCAGCAGTTTCAAGAGTTCACCCCTCCACTTT.

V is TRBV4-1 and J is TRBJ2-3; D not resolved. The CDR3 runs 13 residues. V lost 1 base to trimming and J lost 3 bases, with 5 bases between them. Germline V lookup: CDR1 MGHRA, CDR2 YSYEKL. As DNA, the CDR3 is TGCGCCAGCAGCCAAGCGGTTACAGATACGCAGTATTTT. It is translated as CASSQAVTDTQYF.

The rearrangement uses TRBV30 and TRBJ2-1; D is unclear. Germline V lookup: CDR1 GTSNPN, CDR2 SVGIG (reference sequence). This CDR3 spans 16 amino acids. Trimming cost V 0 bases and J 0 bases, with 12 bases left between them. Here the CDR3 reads CAWSVAQRLSYNEQFF. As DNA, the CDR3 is TGTGCCTGGAGTGTAGCGCAGAGACTCTCCTACAATGAGCAGTTCTTC.

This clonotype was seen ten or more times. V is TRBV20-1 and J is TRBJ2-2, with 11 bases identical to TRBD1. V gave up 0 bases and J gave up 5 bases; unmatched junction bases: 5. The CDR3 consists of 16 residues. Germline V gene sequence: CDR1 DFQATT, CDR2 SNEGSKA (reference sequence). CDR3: CSARDFGQGATGELFF. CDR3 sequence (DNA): TGCAGTGCTAGAGATTTCGGACAGGGGGCGACCGGGGAGCTGTTTTTT.

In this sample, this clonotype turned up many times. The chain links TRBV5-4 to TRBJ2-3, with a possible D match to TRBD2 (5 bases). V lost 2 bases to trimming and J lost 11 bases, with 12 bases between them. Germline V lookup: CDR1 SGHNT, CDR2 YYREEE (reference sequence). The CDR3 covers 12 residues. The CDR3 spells CASSFSGLGQYF. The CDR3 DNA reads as TGTGCCAGCAGCTTCTCGGGGTTGGGGCAGTATTTT. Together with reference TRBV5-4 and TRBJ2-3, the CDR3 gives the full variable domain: ETGVTQSPTHLIKTRGQQVTLRCSSQSGHNTVSWYQQALGQGPQFIFQYYREEENGRGNFPPRFSGLQFPNYSSELNVNALELDDSALYLCASSFSGLGQYFGPGTRLTVL.

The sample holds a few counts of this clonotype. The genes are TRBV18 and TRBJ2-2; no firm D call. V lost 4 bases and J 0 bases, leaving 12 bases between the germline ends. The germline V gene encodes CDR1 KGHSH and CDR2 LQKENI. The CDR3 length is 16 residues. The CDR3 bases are TGTGCCAGCTCACTAACTGGAGACGCGAACACCGGGGAGCTGTTTTTT. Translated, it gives CASSLTGDANTGELFF.

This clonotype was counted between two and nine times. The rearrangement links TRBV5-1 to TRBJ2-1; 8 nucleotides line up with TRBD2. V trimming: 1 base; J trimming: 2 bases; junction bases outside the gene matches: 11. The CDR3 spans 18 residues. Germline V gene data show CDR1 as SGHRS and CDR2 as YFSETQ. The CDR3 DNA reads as TGCGCCAGCAGCTTGTTCGGCGGGGGGTCCGCAACCTACAATGAGCAGTTCTTC. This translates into CASSLFGGGSATYNEQFF. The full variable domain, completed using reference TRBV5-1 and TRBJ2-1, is KAGVTQTPRYLIKTRGQQVTLSCSPISGHRSVSWYQQTPGQGLQFLFEYFSETQRNKGNFPGRFSGRQFSNSRSEMNVSTLELGDSALYLCASSLFGGGSATYNEQFFGPGTRLTVL.

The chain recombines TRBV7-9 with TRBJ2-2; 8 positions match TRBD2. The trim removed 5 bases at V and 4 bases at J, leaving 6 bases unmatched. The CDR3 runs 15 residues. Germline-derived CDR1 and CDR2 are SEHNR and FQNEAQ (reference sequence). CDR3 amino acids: CASSTSSGPTGELFF. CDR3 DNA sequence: TGTGCCAGCAGCACCTCTAGCGGGCCCACCGGGGAGCTGTTTTTT.

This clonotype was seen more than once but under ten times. The DNA of the CDR3 is TGCAGTGCTAGAGGTATAGAGGCGGCCACAGATACGCAGTATTTT. As protein: CSARGIEAATDTQYF. The chain uses TRBV20-1 and TRBJ2-3, with unresolved D. CDR3 length equals 15 residues. V was shortened by 1 base and J by 2 bases, with 13 bases between the two germline ends. Germline V gene sequence: CDR1 DFQATT, CDR2 SNEGSKA (reference sequence).

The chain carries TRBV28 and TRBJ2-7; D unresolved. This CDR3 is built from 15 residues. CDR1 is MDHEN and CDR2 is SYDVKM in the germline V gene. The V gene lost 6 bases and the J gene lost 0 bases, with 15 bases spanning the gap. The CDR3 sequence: CASSPLYLSSYEQYF. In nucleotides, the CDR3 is TGTGCCAGCAGCCCCCTTTACCTCAGCTCCTACGAGCAGTACTTC.

In nucleotides, the CDR3 is TGTGCCAGCAGTCAGACAGGTGTAATCTCTGGGGCCAACGTCCTGACTTTC. This gives the protein CASSQTGVISGANVLTF. V usage is TRBV2 and J usage is TRBJ2-6; tentative D call: TRBD1 (6 bases). The V and J ends lost 5 bases and 0 bases respectively, with 14 bases between them. This CDR3 region has 17 residues. Germline-derived CDR1 and CDR2 are SNHLY and FYNNEI.

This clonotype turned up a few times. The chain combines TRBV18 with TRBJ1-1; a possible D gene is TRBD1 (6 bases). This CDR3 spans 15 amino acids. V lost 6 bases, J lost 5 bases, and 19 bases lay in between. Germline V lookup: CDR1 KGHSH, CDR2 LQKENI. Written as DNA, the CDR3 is TGTGCCAGCTCCCAGTCCGAGGGGGTGAGGACTGAAGCTTTCTTT. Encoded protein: CASSQSEGVRTEAFF.

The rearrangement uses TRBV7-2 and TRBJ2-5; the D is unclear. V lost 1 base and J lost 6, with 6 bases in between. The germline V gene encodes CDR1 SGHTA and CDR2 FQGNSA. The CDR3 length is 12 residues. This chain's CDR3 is CASSLEAKTQYF. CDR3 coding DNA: TGTGCCAGCAGCTTAGAAGCGAAGACCCAGTACTTC.

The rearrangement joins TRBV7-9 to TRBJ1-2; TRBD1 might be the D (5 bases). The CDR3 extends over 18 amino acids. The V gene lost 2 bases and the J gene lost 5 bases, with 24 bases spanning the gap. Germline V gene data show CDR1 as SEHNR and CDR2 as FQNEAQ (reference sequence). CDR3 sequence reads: CASSLRAREDELGYGYTF. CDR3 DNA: TGTGCCAGCAGCTTACGCGCCAGGGAGGACGAACTAGGATATGGCTACACCTTC.

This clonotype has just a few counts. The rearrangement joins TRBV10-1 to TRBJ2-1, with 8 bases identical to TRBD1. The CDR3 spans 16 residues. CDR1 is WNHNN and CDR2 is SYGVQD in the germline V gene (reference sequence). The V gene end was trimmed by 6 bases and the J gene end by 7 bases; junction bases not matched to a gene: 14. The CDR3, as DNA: TGCGCCAGCAGGGAGGCCCCTGGACAGGGAAGGAATGAGCAGTTCTTC. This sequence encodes CASREAPGQGRNEQFF.

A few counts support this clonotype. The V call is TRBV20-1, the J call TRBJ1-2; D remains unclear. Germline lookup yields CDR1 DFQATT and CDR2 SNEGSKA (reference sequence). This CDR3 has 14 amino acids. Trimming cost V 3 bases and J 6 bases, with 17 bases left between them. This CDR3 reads CSASRTWVGDGYTF. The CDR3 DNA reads TGCAGTGCTAGCCGCACGTGGGTCGGCGATGGCTACACCTTC.

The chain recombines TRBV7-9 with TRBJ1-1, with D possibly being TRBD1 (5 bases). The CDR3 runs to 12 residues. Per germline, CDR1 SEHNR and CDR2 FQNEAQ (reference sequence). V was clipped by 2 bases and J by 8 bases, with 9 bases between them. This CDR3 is CASSLFGAEAFF. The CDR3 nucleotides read TGTGCCAGCAGCTTATTTGGGGCAGAAGCTTTCTTT.

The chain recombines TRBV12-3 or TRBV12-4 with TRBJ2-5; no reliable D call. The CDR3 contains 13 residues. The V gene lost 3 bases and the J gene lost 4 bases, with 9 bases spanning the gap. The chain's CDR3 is CASSLQTRETQYF. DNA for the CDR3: TGTGCCAGCAGTTTGCAGACGAGAGAGACCCAGTACTTC.

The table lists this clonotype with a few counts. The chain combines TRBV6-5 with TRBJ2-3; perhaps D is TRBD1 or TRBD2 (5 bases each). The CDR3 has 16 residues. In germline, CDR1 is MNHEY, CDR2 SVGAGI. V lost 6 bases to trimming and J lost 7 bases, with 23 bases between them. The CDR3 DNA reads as TGTGCCAGCAGGGGTCCGGGACGTCTTGCAATGAATACGCAGTATTTT. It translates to CASRGPGRLAMNTQYF.

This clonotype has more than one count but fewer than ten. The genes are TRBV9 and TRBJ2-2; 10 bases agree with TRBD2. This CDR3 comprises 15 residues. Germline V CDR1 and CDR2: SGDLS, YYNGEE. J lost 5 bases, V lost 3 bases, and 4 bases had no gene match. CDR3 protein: CASSGQLAGTGELFF. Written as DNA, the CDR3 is TGTGCCAGCAGCGGGCAACTAGCGGGAACCGGGGAGCTGTTTTTT.

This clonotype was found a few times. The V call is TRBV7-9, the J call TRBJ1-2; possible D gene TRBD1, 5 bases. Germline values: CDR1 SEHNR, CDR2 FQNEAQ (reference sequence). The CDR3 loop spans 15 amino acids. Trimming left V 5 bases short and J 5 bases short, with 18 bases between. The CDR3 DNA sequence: TGTGCCAGCAGCCGAGAAACAGAGACAGTTTATGGCTACACCTTC. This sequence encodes CASSRETETVYGYTF. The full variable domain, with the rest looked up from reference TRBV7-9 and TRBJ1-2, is DTGVSQNPRHKITKRGQNVTFRCDPISEHNRLYWYRQTLGQGPEFLTYFQNEAQLEKSRLLSDRFSAERPKGSFSTLEIQRTEQGDSAMYLCASSRETETVYGYTFGSGTRLTVV.

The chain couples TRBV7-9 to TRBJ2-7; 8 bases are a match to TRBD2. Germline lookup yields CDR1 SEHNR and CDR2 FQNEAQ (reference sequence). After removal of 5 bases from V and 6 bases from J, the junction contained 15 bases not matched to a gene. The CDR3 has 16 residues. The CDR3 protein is CASSPQASGRWGEQYF. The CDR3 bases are TGTGCCAGCAGCCCCCAGGCTAGCGGGCGCTGGGGCGAGCAGTACTTC.

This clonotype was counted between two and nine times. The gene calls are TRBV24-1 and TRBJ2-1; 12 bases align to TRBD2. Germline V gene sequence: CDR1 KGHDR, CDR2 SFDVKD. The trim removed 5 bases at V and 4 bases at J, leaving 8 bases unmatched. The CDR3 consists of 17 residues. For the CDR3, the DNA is TGTGCCACCAGTGGCTCAGTCGGACTAGCGGGATACAATGAGCAGTTCTTC. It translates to CATSGSVGLAGYNEQFF.